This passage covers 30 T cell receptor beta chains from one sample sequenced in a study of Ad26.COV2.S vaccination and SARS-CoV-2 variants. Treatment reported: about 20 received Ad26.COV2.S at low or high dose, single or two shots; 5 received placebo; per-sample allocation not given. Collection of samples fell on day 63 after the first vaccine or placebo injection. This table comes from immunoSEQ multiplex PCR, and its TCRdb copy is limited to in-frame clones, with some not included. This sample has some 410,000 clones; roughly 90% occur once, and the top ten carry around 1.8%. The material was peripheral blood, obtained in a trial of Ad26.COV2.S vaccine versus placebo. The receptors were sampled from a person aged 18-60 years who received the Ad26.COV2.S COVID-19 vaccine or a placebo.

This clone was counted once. The CDR3 coding sequence is TGTGCCAGCAAGAGCGTTATAAACACTGAAGCTTTCTTT. Translated, it gives CASKSVINTEAFF. The genes are TRBV6-6 and TRBJ1-1; D not certain. The germline V gene has CDR1 MNHNY and CDR2 SVGAGI (reference sequence). V was pared by 7 bases and J by 2 bases, with 11 bases between. The CDR3 is 13 residues long.

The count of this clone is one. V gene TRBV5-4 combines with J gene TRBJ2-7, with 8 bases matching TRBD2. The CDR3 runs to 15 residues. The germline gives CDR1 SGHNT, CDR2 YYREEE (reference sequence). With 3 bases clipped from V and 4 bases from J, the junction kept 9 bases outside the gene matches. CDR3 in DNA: TGTGCCAGCAGCTCGAGCGGGGGAGGTTCATACGAGCAGTACTTC. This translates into CASSSSGGGSYEQYF.

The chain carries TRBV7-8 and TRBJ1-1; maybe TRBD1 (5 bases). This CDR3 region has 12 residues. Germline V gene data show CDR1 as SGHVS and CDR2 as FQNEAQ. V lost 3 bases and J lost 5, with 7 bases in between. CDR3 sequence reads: CASSFRETEAFF. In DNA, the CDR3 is TGTGCCAGCAGCTTCAGGGAGACTGAAGCTTTCTTT.

CDR3 coding DNA: TGTGCCAGCAGCTTAGGGGGGACTAGCGAACCATATACGCAGTATTTT. As protein: CASSLGGTSEPYTQYF. The chain links TRBV11-2 to TRBJ2-3; 10 nucleotides match TRBD2. V was pared by 1 base and J by 7 bases, with 8 bases of the junction left unmatched. The CDR3 covers 16 residues. Looked up from germline, CDR1 is SGHAT and CDR2 is FQNNGV.

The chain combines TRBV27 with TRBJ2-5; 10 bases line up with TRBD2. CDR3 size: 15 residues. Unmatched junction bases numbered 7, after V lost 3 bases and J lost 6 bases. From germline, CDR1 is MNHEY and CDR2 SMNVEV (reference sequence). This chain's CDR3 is CASSLGAGGLKTQYF. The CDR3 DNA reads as TGTGCCAGCAGTTTGGGAGCGGGGGGGCTAAAGACCCAGTACTTC.

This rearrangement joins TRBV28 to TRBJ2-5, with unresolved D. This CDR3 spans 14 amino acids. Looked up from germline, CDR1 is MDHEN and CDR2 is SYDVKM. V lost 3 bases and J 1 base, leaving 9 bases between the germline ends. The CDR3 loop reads CASSLGGTQETQYF. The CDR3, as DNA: TGTGCCAGCAGTTTGGGCGGCACCCAAGAGACCCAGTACTTC. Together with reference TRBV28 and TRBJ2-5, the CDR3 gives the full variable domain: DVKVTQSSRYLVKRTGEKVFLECVQDMDHENMFWYRQDPGLGLRLIYFSYDVKMKEKGDIPEGYSVSREKKERFSLILESASTNQTSMYLCASSLGGTQETQYFGPGTRLLVL.

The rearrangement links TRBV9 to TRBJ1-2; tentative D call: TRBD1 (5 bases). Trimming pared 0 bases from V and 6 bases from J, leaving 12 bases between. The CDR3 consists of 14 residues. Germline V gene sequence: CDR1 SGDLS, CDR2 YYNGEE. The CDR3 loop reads CASSVVQGGDGYTF. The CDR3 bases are TGTGCCAGCAGCGTAGTGCAGGGTGGGGATGGCTACACCTTC.

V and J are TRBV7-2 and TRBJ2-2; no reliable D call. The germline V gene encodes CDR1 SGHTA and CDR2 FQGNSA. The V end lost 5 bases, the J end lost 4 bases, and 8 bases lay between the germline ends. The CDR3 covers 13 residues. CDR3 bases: TGTGCCAGCAGCCCGCCCGGCACCGGGGAGCTGTTTTTT. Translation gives CASSPPGTGELFF.

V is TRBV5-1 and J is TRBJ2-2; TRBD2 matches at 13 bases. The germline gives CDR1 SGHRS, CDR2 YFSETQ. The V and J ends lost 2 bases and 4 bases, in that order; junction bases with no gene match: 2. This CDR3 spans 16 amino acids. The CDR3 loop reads CASSLGLAGVTGELFF. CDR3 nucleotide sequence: TGCGCCAGCAGCTTAGGACTAGCGGGGGTCACCGGGGAGCTGTTTTTT.

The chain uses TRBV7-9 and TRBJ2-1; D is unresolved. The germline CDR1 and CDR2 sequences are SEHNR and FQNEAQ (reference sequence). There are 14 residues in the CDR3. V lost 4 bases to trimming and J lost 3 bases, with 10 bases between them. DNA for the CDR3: TGTGCCAGCAGCTCAACTCCGGGCTACAATGAGCAGTTCTTC. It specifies CASSSTPGYNEQFF.

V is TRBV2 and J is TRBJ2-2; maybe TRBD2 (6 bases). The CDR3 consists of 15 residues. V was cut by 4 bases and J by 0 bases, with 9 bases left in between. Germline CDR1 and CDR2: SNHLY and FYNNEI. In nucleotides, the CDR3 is TGTGCCAGCAGTGCCGGGACTCCGAACACCGGGGAGCTGTTTTTT. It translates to CASSAGTPNTGELFF.

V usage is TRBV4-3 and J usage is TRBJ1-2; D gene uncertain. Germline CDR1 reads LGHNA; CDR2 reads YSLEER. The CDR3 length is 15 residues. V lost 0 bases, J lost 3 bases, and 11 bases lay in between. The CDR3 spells CASSQDSSLDYGYTF. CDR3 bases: TGCGCCAGCAGCCAAGATTCATCCCTTGACTATGGCTACACCTTC.

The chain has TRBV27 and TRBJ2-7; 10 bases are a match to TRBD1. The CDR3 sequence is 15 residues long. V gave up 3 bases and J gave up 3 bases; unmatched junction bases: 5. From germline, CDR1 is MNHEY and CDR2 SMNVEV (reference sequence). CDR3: CASSFDRGHVYEQYF. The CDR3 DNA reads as TGTGCCAGCAGTTTCGACAGGGGGCACGTCTACGAGCAGTACTTC.

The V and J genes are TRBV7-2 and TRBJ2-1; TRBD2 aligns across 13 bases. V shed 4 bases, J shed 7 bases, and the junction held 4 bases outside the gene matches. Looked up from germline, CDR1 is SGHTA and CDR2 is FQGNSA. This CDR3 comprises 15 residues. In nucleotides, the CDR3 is TGTGCCAGCAGCTCACTAGCGGGGGGGCCTAATGAGCAGTTCTTC. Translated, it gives CASSSLAGGPNEQFF.

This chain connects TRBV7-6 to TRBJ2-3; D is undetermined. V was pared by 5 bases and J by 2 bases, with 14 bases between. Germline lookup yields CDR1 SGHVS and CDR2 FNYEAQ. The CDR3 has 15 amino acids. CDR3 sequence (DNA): TGTGCCAGCAGCGGATCGGTGTCCGTCACAGATACGCAGTATTTT. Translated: CASSGSVSVTDTQYF.

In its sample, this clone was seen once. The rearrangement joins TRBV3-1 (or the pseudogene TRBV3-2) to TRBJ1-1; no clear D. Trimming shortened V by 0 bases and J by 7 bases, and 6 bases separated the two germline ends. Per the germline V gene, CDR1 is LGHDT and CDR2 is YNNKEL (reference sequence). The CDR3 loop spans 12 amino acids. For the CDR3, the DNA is TGTGCCAGCAGCCAAGAACTGGATGAAGCTTTCTTT. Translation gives CASSQELDEAFF.

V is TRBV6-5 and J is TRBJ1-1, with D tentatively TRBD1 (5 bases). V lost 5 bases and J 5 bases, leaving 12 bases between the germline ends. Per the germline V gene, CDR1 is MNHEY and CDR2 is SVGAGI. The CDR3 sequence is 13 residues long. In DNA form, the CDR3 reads TGTGCCAGCAGTCCCAGGGTGGATACTGAAGCTTTCTTT. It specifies CASSPRVDTEAFF.

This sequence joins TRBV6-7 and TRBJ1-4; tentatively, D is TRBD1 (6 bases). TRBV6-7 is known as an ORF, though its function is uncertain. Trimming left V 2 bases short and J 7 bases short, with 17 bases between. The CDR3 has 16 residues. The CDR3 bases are TGTGCCAGCAGTTACGGTGTGCCGCAGGGGTTTGAAAAACTGTTTTTT. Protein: CASSYGVPQGFEKLFF.

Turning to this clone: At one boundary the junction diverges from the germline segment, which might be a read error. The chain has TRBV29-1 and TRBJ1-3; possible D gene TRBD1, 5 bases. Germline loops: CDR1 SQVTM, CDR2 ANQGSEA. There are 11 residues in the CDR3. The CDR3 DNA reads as TGCAGCGTTGAACGACCGAACGGGACCATGTTT. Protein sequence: CSVERPNGTMF.

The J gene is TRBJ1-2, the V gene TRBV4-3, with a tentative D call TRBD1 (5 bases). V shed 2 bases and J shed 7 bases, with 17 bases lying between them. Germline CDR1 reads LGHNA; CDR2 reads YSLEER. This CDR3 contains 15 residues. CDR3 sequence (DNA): TGCGCCAGCAGCCAAACTGGGGCAGGGAAAGGTGGCTACACCTTC. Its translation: CASSQTGAGKGGYTF.

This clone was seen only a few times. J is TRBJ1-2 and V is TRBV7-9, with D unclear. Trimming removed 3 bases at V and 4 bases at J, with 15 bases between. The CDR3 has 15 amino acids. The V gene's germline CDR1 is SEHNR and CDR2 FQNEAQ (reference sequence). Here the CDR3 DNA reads TGTGCCAGCAGCTTTTCTCCACTGGCGGCCTATGGCTACACCTTC. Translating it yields CASSFSPLAAYGYTF.

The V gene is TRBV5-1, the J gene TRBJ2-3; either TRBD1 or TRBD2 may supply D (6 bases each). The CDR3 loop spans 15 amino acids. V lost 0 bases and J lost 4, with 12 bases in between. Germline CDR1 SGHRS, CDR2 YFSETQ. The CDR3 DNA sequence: TGCGCCAGCAGCTTGGATGGGGGGCCGGCAGATACGCAGTATTTT. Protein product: CASSLDGGPADTQYF.

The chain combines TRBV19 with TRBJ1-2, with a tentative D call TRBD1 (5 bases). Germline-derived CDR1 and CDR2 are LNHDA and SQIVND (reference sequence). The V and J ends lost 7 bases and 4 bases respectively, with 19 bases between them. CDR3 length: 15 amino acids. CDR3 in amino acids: CASTPGVGLLYGYTF. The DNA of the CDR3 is TGTGCCAGTACCCCCGGGGTGGGGCTCCTCTATGGCTACACCTTC.

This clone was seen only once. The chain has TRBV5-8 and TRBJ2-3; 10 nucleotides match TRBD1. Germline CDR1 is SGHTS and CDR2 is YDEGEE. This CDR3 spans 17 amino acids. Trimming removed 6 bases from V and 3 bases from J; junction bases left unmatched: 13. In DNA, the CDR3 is TGTGCCAGCAACTTAGTCGGGGACAGGGGATATACAGATACGCAGTATTTT. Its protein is CASNLVGDRGYTDTQYF. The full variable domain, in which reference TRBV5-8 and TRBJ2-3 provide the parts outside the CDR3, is EAGVTQSPTHLIKTRGQQATLRCSPISGHTSVYWYQQALGLGLQFLLWYDEGEERNRGNFPPRFSGRQFPNYSSELNVNALELEDSALYLCASNLVGDRGYTDTQYFGPGTRLTVL.

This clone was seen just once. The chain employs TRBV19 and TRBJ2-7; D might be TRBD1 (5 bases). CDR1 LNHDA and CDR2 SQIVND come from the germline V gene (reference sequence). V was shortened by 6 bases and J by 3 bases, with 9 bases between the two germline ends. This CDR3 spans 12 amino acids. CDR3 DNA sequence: TGTGCCAGTAGGTCGGACAACTACGAGCAGTACTTC. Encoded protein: CASRSDNYEQYF.

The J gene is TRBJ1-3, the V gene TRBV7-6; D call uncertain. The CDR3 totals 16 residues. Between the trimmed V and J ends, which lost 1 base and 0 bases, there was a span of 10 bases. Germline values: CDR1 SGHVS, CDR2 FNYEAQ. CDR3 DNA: TGTGCCAGCAGCTTAGTAGGAAGGTCCTCTGGAAACACCATATATTTT. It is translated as CASSLVGRSSGNTIYF.

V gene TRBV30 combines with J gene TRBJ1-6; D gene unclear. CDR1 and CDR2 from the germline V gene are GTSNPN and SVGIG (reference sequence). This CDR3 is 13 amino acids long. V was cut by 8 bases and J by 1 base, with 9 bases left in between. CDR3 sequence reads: CARRVSYNSPLHF. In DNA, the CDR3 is TGTGCCCGAAGGGTTTCCTATAATTCACCCCTCCACTTT.

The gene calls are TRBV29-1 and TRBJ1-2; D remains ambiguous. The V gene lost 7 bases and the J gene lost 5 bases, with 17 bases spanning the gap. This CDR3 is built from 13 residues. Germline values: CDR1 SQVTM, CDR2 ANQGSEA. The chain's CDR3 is CSAPRDGNYGYTF. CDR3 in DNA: TGCAGCGCTCCCCGTGACGGCAATTATGGCTACACCTTC.

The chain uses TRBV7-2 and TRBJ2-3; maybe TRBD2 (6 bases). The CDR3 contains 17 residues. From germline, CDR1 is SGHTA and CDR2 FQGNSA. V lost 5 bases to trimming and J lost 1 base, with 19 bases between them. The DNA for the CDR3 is TGTGCCAGCAGCCAACAGTCCGGGCGGGGACGCACAGATACGCAGTATTTT. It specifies CASSQQSGRGRTDTQYF.

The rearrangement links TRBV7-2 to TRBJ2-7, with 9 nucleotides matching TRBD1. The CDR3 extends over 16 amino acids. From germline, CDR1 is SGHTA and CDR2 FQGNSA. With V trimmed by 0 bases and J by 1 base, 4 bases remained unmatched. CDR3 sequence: CASSLASGTGSYEQYF. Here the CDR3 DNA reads TGTGCCAGCAGCTTAGCTTCCGGGACAGGGTCCTACGAGCAGTACTTC.